This T cell receptor (beta chain) was identified during a study of CD8 T cells in Susac syndrome. Broader study findings: TCR sequencing and HLA analysis covered a relatively small number of individuals.

Sequencing targeted TCR beta in blood CD8+ and CD4+ T cells. TEMRA cells underwent FACS enrichment and CD8+ and CD4+ T cells underwent negative isolation. On this clonotype itself: Its matching antigen is unknown.

Random-hexamer reverse transcription was applied to about 0.45 to 1 ug RNA. immunoSEQ multiplex PCR amplified TCR beta CDR3 across 54 Vbeta, 13 Jbeta. TCRdb recomputed calls from the immunoSEQ multiplex PCR reads with MiXCR, one row per CDR3 protein. Among 400,000 or so distinct CDR3 sequences listed, approximately 85% were seen once. V lost 1 base, J lost 5 bases, and 7 bases stayed unmatched. Germline V gene lookup returns CDR1 KGHSH and CDR2 LQKENI. The CDR3 loop spans 15 amino acids. The sequencing input was CD8+ T cells from PBMCs. This clonotype was obtained from a human donor with multiple sclerosis. This chain links TRBV18 with TRBJ1-1, with TRBD1 matching 7 bases. CDR3 coding DNA: TGTGCCAGCTCACCACGGAGGGGGCGAGGGACTGAAGCTTTCTTT. This gives the protein CASSPRRGRGTEAFF.